This T cell receptor (beta chain) was profiled in a study of blood T cell repertoires in COVID-19. Per the original methods: Amplification with reference gene primers provided the estimates of nucleated cell counts. Measured with immunoSEQ multiplex PCR; TCRdb has only the in-frame clones, and not every one. The DNA was the basis for D and trimming; V, J and clone size are from that table. The sample carries 130,000 or so clones, about 85% recorded once. Germline V gene sequence: CDR1 KGHDR, CDR2 SFDVKD. CDR3 length equals 13 residues. V was trimmed by 4 bases and J by 7 bases, leaving 12 bases between them.

This rearrangement joins TRBV24-1 to TRBJ2-5; TRBD2 is a possible D gene (5 bases). The sequenced sample was peripheral blood. This receptor was identified in a human donor in a cohort sampled during active COVID-19. CDR3 residues: CATSEDSIGTQYF. CDR3 nucleotides: TGTGCCACCAGTGAGGACTCCATAGGGACCCAGTACTTC.